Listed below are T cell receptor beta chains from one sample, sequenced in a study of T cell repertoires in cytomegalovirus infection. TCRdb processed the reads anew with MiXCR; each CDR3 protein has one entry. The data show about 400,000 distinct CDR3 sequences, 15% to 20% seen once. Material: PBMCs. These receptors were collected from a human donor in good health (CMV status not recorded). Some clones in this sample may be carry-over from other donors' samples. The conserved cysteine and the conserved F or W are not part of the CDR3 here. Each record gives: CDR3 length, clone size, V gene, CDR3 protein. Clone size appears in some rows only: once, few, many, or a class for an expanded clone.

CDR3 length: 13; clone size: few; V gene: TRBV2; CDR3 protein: ASRGTVPGDGEQF
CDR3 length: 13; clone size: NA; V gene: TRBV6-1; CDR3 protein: ASSEGWISYNEQF
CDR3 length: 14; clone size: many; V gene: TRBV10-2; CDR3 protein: ASSERDRGVNTEAF
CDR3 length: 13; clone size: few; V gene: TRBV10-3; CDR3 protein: AISESKQDYYGYT
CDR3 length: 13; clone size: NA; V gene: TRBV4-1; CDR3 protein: ASSQLAAGTYEQY
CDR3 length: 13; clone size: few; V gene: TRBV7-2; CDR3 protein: ASSLGGAGGYTIY
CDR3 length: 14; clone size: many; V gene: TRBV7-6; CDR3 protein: ASSVVAGGPFGELF
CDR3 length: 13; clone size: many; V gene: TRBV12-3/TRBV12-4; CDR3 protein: ASRKRGVSTDTQY
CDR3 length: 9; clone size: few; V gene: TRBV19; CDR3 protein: ARTRRAEQY
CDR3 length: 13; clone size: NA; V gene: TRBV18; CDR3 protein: ASSRAPLPNQPQH
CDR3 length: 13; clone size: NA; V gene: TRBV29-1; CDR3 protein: SVDEAGAGGGEQF
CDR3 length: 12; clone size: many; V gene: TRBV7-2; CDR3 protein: ASTRGAGWAEAF
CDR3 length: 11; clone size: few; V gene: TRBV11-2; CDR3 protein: ASSLEMLETQY
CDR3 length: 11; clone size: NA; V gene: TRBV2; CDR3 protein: ASSEGRVYEQY
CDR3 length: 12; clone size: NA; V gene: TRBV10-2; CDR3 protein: ASSRGGLINEQF
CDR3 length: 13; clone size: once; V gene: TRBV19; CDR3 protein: ASNLLDRGTDTQY
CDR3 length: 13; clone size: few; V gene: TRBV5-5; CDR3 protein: ASSLEDGGYYEQY
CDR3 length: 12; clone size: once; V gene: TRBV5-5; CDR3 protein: ASSLGLTSKTAF
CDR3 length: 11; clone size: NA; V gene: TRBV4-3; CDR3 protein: ASSRQGQETQY
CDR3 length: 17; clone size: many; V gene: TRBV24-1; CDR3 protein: ATSDPLPTSGRPTDTQY
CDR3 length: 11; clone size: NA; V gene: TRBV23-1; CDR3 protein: ASNRTPTYEQY
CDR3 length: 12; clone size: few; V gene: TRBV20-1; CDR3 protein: SAIAGSSYNEQF
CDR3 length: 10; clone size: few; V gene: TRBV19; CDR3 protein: ASSIEPNTQY
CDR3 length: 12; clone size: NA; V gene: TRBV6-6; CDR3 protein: ASSCRTGANVLT
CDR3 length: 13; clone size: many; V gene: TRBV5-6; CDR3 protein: ASNPSGRGYNEQF
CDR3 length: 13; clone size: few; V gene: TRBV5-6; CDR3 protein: ASSSGPDPTYEQY
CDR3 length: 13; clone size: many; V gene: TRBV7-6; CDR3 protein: ASSLGLAGTDTQY
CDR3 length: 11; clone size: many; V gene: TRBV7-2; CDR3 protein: ASSGGQIYGYT
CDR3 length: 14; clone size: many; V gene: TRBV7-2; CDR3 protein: ASSPNRQSSGNTIY
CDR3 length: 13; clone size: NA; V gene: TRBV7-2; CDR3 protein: ASSLILGGAGKLF
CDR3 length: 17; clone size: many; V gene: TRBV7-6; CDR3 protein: ASSPKTPVGTSGWNEQF
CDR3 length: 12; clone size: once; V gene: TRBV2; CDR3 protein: VSTLAGGPYEQY
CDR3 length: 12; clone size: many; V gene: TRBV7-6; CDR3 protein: ASSPGGVGRPQH
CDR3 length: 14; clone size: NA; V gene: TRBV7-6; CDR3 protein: ASSLVLAGYSYEQY
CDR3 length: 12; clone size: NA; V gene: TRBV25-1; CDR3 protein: ASQPSPSRYEQY
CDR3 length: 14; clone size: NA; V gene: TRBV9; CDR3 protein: ASSGHRVVSGNTIY
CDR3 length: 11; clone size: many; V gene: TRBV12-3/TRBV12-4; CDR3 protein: ASTRDMNTEAF
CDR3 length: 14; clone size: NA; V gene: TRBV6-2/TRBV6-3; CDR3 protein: ASSYSIRQLQETQY
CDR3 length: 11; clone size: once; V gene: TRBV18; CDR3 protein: ASSPTGIHEQY